Listed below are T cell receptor beta chains from one sample, sequenced in a study of Graves' ophthalmopathy and Graves' hyperthyroidism. TCRdb itself ran the multiplex PCR reads through MiXCR, one entry per CDR3 protein. The sample includes fewer than 600,000 distinct CDR3 sequences, roughly an eighth seen only once; the top ten take around 9.8%. Sample: blood. Receptor source: a woman aged 30 to 39 with Graves' ophthalmopathy. Both conserved end residues are part of each CDR3. The order of the fields is D gene, J gene, clone size, V gene, CDR3 DNA, CDR3 protein. A D gene is named only where the DNA matches it firmly. A row's size may be missing; if present it is once, few, many or a size class.

d_gene: -
j_gene: TRBJ1-5
abundance: many
v_gene: TRBV30
CDR3nt: TGTGCCTGGAGTGGGACTCTGGGTCTCTACAATCAGCCCCAGCATTTT
CDR3aa: CAWSGTLGLYNQPQHF

d_gene: TRBD1
j_gene: TRBJ1-6
abundance: many
v_gene: TRBV15
CDR3nt: TGTGCCACCAGCAGAGGACAGGGGAGGGGTTCACCCCTCCACTTT
CDR3aa: CATSRGQGRGSPLHF

d_gene: -
j_gene: TRBJ1-5
abundance: many
v_gene: TRBV4-1
CDR3nt: TGCGCCAGCAGCCACCCTCCGGGACCCTTGGTGGCTCAGCCCCAGCATTTT
CDR3aa: CASSHPPGPLVAQPQHF

d_gene: TRBD1
j_gene: TRBJ2-1
abundance: few
v_gene: TRBV30
CDR3nt: TGTGCCTGGAGTGTAAAGGGACAGGGCCACAATGAGCAGTTCTTC
CDR3aa: CAWSVKGQGHNEQFF

d_gene: TRBD2
j_gene: TRBJ2-2
abundance: -
v_gene: TRBV5-1
CDR3nt: TGCGCCAGCAGCTTGGCAGGGACTACAAACACCGGGGAGCTGTTTTTT
CDR3aa: CASSLAGTTNTGELFF

d_gene: -
j_gene: TRBJ2-4
abundance: many
v_gene: TRBV7-3
CDR3nt: TGTGCCAGCAGCTTAACTCCGCAAAACATTCAGTACTTC
CDR3aa: CASSLTPQNIQYF

d_gene: -
j_gene: TRBJ2-7
abundance: many
v_gene: TRBV7-9
CDR3nt: TGTGCCAGCAGCTCATCCGGGGCTAGCAGCTACGAGCAGTACTTC
CDR3aa: CASSSSGASSYEQYF

d_gene: -
j_gene: TRBJ2-5
abundance: many
v_gene: TRBV19
CDR3nt: TGTGCCAGTAGTAACACAGGGTTTTCAAGTCAACGAGATCAGACCCAGTACTTC
CDR3aa: CASSNTGFSSQRDQTQYF

d_gene: TRBD2
j_gene: TRBJ2-7
abundance: few
v_gene: TRBV2
CDR3nt: TGTGCCAGCATGAGGAACACCCGGACTAGCGGGAGCTCCTACGAGCAGTACTTC
CDR3aa: CASMRNTRTSGSSYEQYF

d_gene: -
j_gene: TRBJ1-5
abundance: many
v_gene: TRBV27
CDR3nt: TGTGCCAGCAGTTTTAGGGCAGGACATCAGCCCCAGCATTTT
CDR3aa: CASSFRAGHQPQHF

d_gene: TRBD2
j_gene: TRBJ2-7
abundance: few
v_gene: TRBV28
CDR3nt: TGTGCCAGCAGTTTGTGGACTAGCGGGGGCACCTACGAGCAGTACTTC
CDR3aa: CASSLWTSGGTYEQYF

d_gene: -
j_gene: TRBJ1-3
abundance: -
v_gene: TRBV18
CDR3nt: TGTGCCAGCTCACCTCGCTCCCTGAGGGACACCATATATTTT
CDR3aa: CASSPRSLRDTIYF

d_gene: -
j_gene: TRBJ1-3
abundance: -
v_gene: TRBV12-3/TRBV12-4
CDR3nt: TGTGCCAGCAGTTCTACAGGGTCGGCTGGAAACACCATATATTTT
CDR3aa: CASSSTGSAGNTIYF

d_gene: TRBD1
j_gene: TRBJ1-1
abundance: -
v_gene: TRBV29-1
CDR3nt: TGCAGCGGCCGAGACAGGGTCACTGAAGCTTTCTTT
CDR3aa: CSGRDRVTEAFF

d_gene: -
j_gene: TRBJ2-7
abundance: many
v_gene: TRBV6-5
CDR3nt: TGTGCCAGCAGTTACTCACCCAGCTACGAGCAGTACTTC
CDR3aa: CASSYSPSYEQYF

d_gene: TRBD2
j_gene: TRBJ2-7
abundance: many
v_gene: TRBV20-1
CDR3nt: TGCAGTGCTAGAGAACTAGCGGGGAGAGACTACGAGCAGTACTTC
CDR3aa: CSARELAGRDYEQYF

d_gene: -
j_gene: TRBJ2-5
abundance: many
v_gene: TRBV27
CDR3nt: TGTGCCAGCAGGGGACCTGCCGGGACCCAGTACTTC
CDR3aa: CASRGPAGTQYF

d_gene: -
j_gene: TRBJ2-7
abundance: few
v_gene: TRBV5-1
CDR3nt: TGCGCCAGCAGCGTCGGTCCCTTATCCCCCTACGAGCAGTACTTC
CDR3aa: CASSVGPLSPYEQYF

d_gene: -
j_gene: TRBJ1-2
abundance: many
v_gene: TRBV2
CDR3nt: TGTGCCAGCATCTTATTTAACTATGGCTACACCTTC
CDR3aa: CASILFNYGYTF

d_gene: -
j_gene: TRBJ2-7
abundance: many
v_gene: TRBV11-2
CDR3nt: TGTGCCAGCAGTAATCCAGGGGATCTAAGCGAGCAGTACTTC
CDR3aa: CASSNPGDLSEQYF

d_gene: TRBD1
j_gene: TRBJ1-2
abundance: many
v_gene: TRBV6-1
CDR3nt: TGTGCCAGCAGTGAACGGAGAAGACAGGGGAATTTTGTGAACGGCTACACCTTC
CDR3aa: CASSERRRQGNFVNGYTF

d_gene: -
j_gene: TRBJ1-5
abundance: many
v_gene: TRBV12-3/TRBV12-4
CDR3nt: TGTGCCAGCAGTTTAGACAGGCCATCAGCGCCCCAGCATTTT
CDR3aa: CASSLDRPSAPQHF

d_gene: TRBD2
j_gene: TRBJ2-5
abundance: -
v_gene: TRBV5-6
CDR3nt: TGTGCCAGCAGGCGACTAGCGGACCAACTTAAGGGGGAGACCCAGTACTTC
CDR3aa: CASRRLADQLKGETQYF

d_gene: TRBD1
j_gene: TRBJ1-1
abundance: -
v_gene: TRBV10-3
CDR3nt: TGTGCCAGTGGGACAGGGCTGAACACTGAAGCTTTCTTT
CDR3aa: CASGTGLNTEAFF

d_gene: TRBD1
j_gene: TRBJ2-2
abundance: few
v_gene: TRBV6-1
CDR3nt: TGTGCCAGCAGTGAAACAGGGGAGAACACCGGGGAGCTGTTTTTT
CDR3aa: CASSETGENTGELFF

d_gene: TRBD2
j_gene: TRBJ2-5
abundance: many
v_gene: TRBV5-1
CDR3nt: TGCGCCAGCAGCCCGGGGACGGGACTACAAGAGACCCAGTACTTC
CDR3aa: CASSPGTGLQETQYF

d_gene: TRBD1
j_gene: TRBJ2-7
abundance: -
v_gene: TRBV18
CDR3nt: TGTGCCAGCTCATCAAGGACAGGGGTGCTTCACGAGCAGTACTTC
CDR3aa: CASSSRTGVLHEQYF

d_gene: -
j_gene: TRBJ2-5
abundance: many
v_gene: TRBV6-5
CDR3nt: TGTGCCAGCAGTTACTCATTGGGAGAGACCCAGTACTTC
CDR3aa: CASSYSLGETQYF

d_gene: -
j_gene: TRBJ2-2
abundance: many
v_gene: TRBV6-5
CDR3nt: TGTGCCAGCAAGGGGGGGACGAACACCGGGGAGCTGTTTTTT
CDR3aa: CASKGGTNTGELFF

d_gene: -
j_gene: TRBJ1-2
abundance: -
v_gene: TRBV5-8
CDR3nt: TGTGCCAGCAGTTCCTTCACAGGGATCACCTTC
CDR3aa: CASSSFTGITF

d_gene: -
j_gene: TRBJ2-5
abundance: many
v_gene: TRBV10-3
CDR3nt: TGTGCCATCAGTGAAGTGGGCCAATCAGAGACCCAGTACTTC
CDR3aa: CAISEVGQSETQYF

d_gene: TRBD1
j_gene: TRBJ1-1
abundance: many
v_gene: TRBV9
CDR3nt: TGTGCCAGCAGCACCGGACAGGCGGGCACTGAAGCTTTCTTT
CDR3aa: CASSTGQAGTEAFF

d_gene: TRBD1
j_gene: TRBJ2-7
abundance: -
v_gene: TRBV18
CDR3nt: TGTGCCAGCTCCCCCGCGGACAGGCCTTCCTACGAGCAGTACTTC
CDR3aa: CASSPADRPSYEQYF

d_gene: -
j_gene: TRBJ1-1
abundance: many
v_gene: TRBV12-3/TRBV12-4
CDR3nt: TGTGCCAGCAGTTGGGGGGGACTGCTAAACACTGAAGCTTTCTTT
CDR3aa: CASSWGGLLNTEAFF

d_gene: TRBD1
j_gene: TRBJ2-3
abundance: few
v_gene: TRBV24-1
CDR3nt: TGTGCCACCAGTGATCGGACAGGGCAGGATACGCAGTATTTT
CDR3aa: CATSDRTGQDTQYF

d_gene: -
j_gene: TRBJ2-2
abundance: many
v_gene: TRBV6-1
CDR3nt: TGTGCCAGCAGTGAATTGCGAGGGGGTCACGGGGAGCTGTTTTTT
CDR3aa: CASSELRGGHGELFF

d_gene: -
j_gene: TRBJ1-2
abundance: many
v_gene: TRBV19
CDR3nt: TGTGCCAGCCGATCTGCTGGTGAAGGGACGAATGGCTACACCTTC
CDR3aa: CASRSAGEGTNGYTF

d_gene: TRBD1
j_gene: TRBJ1-5
abundance: -
v_gene: TRBV5-6
CDR3nt: TGTGCCAGCAGCTTCTTTGTGGCAGGGGGGGATCAGCCCCAGCATTTT
CDR3aa: CASSFFVAGGDQPQHF

d_gene: -
j_gene: TRBJ2-5
abundance: many
v_gene: TRBV10-2
CDR3nt: TGCGCCAGCAGTACGGGAACCGGTTCGGAGACCCAGTACTTC
CDR3aa: CASSTGTGSETQYF

d_gene: -
j_gene: TRBJ2-7
abundance: few
v_gene: TRBV3-1
CDR3nt: TGTGCCAGCAGCCAAGATAGGGGACCTGGACTGAGGTATCTCTACGAGCAGTACTTC
CDR3aa: CASSQDRGPGLRYLYEQYF